This TCR beta chain stems from a study of Graves' ophthalmopathy and Graves' hyperthyroidism. Study-wide results and caveats: In predicting ophthalmopathy progression, the model reached nearly 71% sensitivity and around 72% specificity.

About this clonotype itself: Its cognate antigen is unknown.

V was cut by 2 bases and J by 9 bases, with 13 bases left in between. Germline assignment: CDR1 SGHTA and CDR2 FQGNSA. The CDR3 consists of 13 residues. Among the hyperthyroidism patients, all were newly diagnosed, aged 18 to 65, with under 2 months' duration. The authors amplified TCR beta CDR3 regions, and they did so from RNA transcripts for repertoire sequencing. First-round RT-PCR employed HTBI primers, with a second-round multiplex PCR after it. MiXCR, run by TCRdb on the multiplex PCR reads, gives a single entry per CDR3 protein. This sample has around 1.1 million distinct CDR3 sequences, with around a third found just once.

J is TRBJ2-5 and V is TRBV7-2; D unclear. The receptor was isolated from an adult man with Graves' hyperthyroidism. Sequencing used peripheral blood or thyroid tissue (not recorded which). The CDR3 DNA follows: TGTGCCAGCAGCTTATCCCAGCAACAGCCCCAGTACTTC. Protein product: CASSLSQQQPQYF.